Described below is a single T cell receptor beta chain sequence and its context. This clone was counted between two and nine times. Its antigen has not been determined. Nothing much larger sits one base from this clone, and base qualities are not available. The entire amount of isolated RNA was reverse transcribed using the High Capacity cDNA Reverse Transcription Kit, so the sequenced TCRB transcripts were expressed ones. Deep immunoSEQ sequencing was performed on naive, central memory and regulatory T cell samples, with an average of about 3.6 million total reads per sample. Sorted cells were lysed in RLT buffer and RNA was extracted with DNase-treated RNeasy Micro or Mini kits, depending on cell number. To prevent cross-contamination, each cell subset was processed individually, whereas patient and healthy donor samples were processed jointly. The immunoSEQ multiplex PCR was used to amplify TCRB sequences from cDNA, generating 87-bp fragments that spanned the CDR3 region. Amplicons were sequenced on the Illumina HiSeq platform. The authors' analysis ran thus. Synthetic template baselines were used to correct PCR bias computationally, reads within Hamming distance 2 were collapsed together, and singletons that could not be merged were discarded. Reads were aligned to IMGT to assign V, D and J genes, CDR3 length, and insertions or deletions at six rearrangement sites. Within each subset, clonotype counts were normalized to sorted cell number, after which true diversity and Gini coefficients were computed with the tcR R package. The overlap coefficient, calculated on TCRB nucleotide sequences, was used to measure repertoire sharing. Out-of-frame TCRB sequences from naive cells were analyzed to stand in for the pre-selection repertoire. TCRdb limited this immuneACCESS table to in-frame rearrangements with V and J called. A share of clones is missing; checked studies link under half to unresolved V genes, and the rest is unexplained. V and J calls and clone size are given by that table; D and trimming were obtained from the DNA. This sample comprises 600,000 to 700,000 clones, around an eighth of them detected only once. The top ten hold roughly 0.022% of the sample.

This specimen comes from a study of beta chain features in type 1 diabetes (dated by TCRdb to 2016 to 2019). As for the study more broadly: Mean age, gender distribution, total cell number and subset yield did not differ between patients and healthy donors. Regulatory and stem cell-like memory subsets were obtained from only 8 patients and roughly 8 healthy donors, while naive and central memory subsets were obtained from all 30 or so donors. The study compared TCRB repertoires of sorted circulating CD4+ T cell subsets between recently diagnosed type 1 diabetes patients and matched healthy donors. A total of approximately 110,000,000 sorted cells were examined across all samples, and a strong correlation was observed between cell number per subset and RNA yield.

A single peripheral blood draw of around 0.11 L on average was collected from each donor into heparinised tubes. A BD FACSAria II and a panel including CD45RO, CCR7, CD25, CD127, CD95 and CD27 were used to sort naive, central memory, regulatory and stem cell-like memory CD4+ T cells. A purity above 98% was achieved for all sorted populations. PBMCs were isolated right away by Lymphoprep density gradient centrifugation and were stained directly, without culture. So that batch effects would be minimized, each experiment stained and sorted samples in pairs, pairing one healthy donor with one patient. V is cut by 1 base and J by 12 bases, and the space between the germline ends is 19 bases. Measured from the cysteine to the phenylalanine, the CDR3 is 15 residues long. Only the CDR3 region is kept as DNA, spanning 45 bases read in frame from base 1. The CDR1 and CDR2 encoded by the germline V gene (reference sequence) are LNHDA and SQIVND.

Broader findings and caveats from the paper: PCR may preferentially amplify shorter templates, but because patient and control samples were amplified and corrected together, any resulting skew would affect both groups equally. Because small numbers of individuals were included in the HLA sub-analyses, any influence of HLA type on TCRB rearrangement was left unresolved. In all four CD4+ subsets, TCRB CDR3 length was moderately but significantly shorter in type 1 diabetes patients. Because cDNA rather than genomic DNA was sequenced, highly expressing activated cells could have been over-represented, although no difference in activation and CD3 levels was found between groups. The naive, central memory and regulatory TCRB repertoires appeared to resemble one another more closely among patients than among healthy donors. Patients with type 1 diabetes made fewer insertions and deleted more nucleotides at VDJ recombination sites, implying thymic rearrangement abnormalities.

Input material: naive CD4+ T cells from blood. Sample cell subset or site, as interpreted from the label and publication: true naive CD4+ T cells. The clonotype comes from a man aged 18-30 years with type 1 diabetes. Recombination joined TRBV19 with TRBJ2-1; TRBD1 might be the D gene, on 5 matching bases. The DNA is as follows: TGTGCCAGTAGTATAGTAGGTCAGGGCGCCTCTTGGCAGTTCTTC. The resulting protein is CASSIVGQGASWQFF.